These T cell receptor beta chains were read from a single sample in a study of blood T cell repertoires in COVID-19. Here immunoSEQ multiplex PCR was the method, and the copy in TCRdb shows in-frame clones only, minus some. This sample carries 150,000 or so clones, 85% to 90% of them seen once, and the ten largest clones take roughly 6.6%. Specimen: peripheral blood. Source of these receptors: a man older than 75 with acute or convalescent COVID-19. CDR3s include the opening cysteine and the closing phenylalanine or tryptophan. Fields, in order: V gene, CDR3 protein.

TRBV3-1/TRBV3-2	CASSQGSPNQPQHF
TRBV15	CATRHLKPGYTGELFF
TRBV6-5	CASSQGQSYQPQHF
TRBV5-1	CASSLGQGGNTEAFF
TRBV10-3	CAISDPTGAEKLFF
TRBV7-2	CASSLDTYNEQFF
TRBV4-2	CASSQGTGGRQNYEQYF
TRBV6-1	CASSEPARGMDSPLHF
TRBV10-3	CAISESVGEKLFF
TRBV9	CASSLDAGTTYEQYF
TRBV28	CASSFVVQGGGYTF
TRBV7-9	CASSSGQSVRNTEAFF
TRBV7-6	CASSAIGLAGGLPTQYF
TRBV3-1/TRBV3-2	CASSHTSGSSYNEQFF
TRBV7-2	CASSPRTSGGHEQYF
TRBV19	CASSRRDTVLFATNEKLFF